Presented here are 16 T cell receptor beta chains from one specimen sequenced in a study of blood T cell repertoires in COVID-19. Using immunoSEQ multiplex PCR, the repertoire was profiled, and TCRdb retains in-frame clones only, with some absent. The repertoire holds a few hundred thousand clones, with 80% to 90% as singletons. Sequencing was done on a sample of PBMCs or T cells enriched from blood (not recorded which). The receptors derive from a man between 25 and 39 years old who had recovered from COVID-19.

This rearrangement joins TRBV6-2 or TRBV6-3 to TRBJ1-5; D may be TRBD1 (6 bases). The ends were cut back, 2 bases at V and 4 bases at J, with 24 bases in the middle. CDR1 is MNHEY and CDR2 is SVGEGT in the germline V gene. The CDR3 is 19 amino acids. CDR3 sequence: CASSYRLLRKGGDNQPQHF. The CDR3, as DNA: TGTGCCAGCAGTTACCGCCTTCTAAGAAAGGGGGGGGATAATCAGCCCCAGCATTTT.

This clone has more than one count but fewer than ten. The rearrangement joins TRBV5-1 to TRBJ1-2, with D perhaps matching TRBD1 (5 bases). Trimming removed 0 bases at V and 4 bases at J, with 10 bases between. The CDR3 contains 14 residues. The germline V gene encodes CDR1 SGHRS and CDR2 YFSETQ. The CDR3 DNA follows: TGCGCCAGCAGCTTGGAAGGACATAGCTATGGCTACACCTTC. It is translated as CASSLEGHSYGYTF.

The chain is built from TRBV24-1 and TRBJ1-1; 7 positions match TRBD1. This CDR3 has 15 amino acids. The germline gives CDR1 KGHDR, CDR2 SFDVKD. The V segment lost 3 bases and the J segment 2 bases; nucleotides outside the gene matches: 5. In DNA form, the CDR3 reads TGTGCCACCAGTGATACTCGACAGGGCAACACTGAAGCTTTCTTT. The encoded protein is CATSDTRQGNTEAFF.

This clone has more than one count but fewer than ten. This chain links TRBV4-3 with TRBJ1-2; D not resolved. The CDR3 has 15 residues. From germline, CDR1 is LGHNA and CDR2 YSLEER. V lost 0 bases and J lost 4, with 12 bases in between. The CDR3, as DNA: TGCGCCAGCAGCCAAGATCCTATGGCTAGCTATGGCTACACCTTC. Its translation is CASSQDPMASYGYTF.

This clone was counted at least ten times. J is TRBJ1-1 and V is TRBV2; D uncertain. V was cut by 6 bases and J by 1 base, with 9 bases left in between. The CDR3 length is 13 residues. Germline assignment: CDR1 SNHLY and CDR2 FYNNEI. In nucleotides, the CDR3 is TGTGCCAGCAGCGGTCTACGGAACACTGAAGCTTTCTTT. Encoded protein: CASSGLRNTEAFF.

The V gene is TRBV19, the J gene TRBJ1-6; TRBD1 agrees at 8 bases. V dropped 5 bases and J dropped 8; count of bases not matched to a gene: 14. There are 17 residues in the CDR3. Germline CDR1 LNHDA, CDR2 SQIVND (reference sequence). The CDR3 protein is CASSLRGAGQADSPLHF. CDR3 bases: TGTGCCAGTAGTCTCCGGGGAGCGGGACAGGCGGATTCACCCCTCCACTTT.

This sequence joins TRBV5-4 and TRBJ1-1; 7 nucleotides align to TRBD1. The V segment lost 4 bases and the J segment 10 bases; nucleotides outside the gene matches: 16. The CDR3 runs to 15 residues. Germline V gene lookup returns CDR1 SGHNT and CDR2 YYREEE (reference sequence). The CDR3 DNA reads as TGTGCCAGCAGCCAGGGGGGAGCGGTTACGAGGGGAGCTTTCTTT. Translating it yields CASSQGGAVTRGAFF.

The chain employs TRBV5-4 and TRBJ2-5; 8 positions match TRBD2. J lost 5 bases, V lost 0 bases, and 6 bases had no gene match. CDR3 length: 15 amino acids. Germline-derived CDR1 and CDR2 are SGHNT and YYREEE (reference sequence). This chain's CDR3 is CASSLAGGGRETQYF. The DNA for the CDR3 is TGTGCCAGCAGCTTGGCCGGGGGGGGCCGGGAGACCCAGTACTTC.

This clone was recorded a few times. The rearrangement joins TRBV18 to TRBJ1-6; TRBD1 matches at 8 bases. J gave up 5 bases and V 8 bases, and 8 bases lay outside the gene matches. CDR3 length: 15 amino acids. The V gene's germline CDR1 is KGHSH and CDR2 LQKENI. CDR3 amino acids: CASAVNRGNNSPLHF. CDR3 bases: TGTGCCAGCGCCGTTAACAGGGGGAATAATTCACCCCTCCACTTT.

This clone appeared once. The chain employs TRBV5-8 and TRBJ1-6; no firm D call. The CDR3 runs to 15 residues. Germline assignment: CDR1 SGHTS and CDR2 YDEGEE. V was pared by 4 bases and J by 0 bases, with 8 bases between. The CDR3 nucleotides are TGTGCCAGCAGCCCTGTAGTCTCCTATAATTCACCCCTCCACTTT. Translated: CASSPVVSYNSPLHF.

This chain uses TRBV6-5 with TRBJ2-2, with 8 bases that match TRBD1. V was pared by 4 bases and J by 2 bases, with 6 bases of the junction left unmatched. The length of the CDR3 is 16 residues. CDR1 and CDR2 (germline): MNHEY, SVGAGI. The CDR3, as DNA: TGTGCCAGCAGTTCTCGGACAGGGAGTAACACCGGGGAGCTGTTTTTT. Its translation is CASSSRTGSNTGELFF.

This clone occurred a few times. CDR3: CASSSGPRYEQYF. The DNA for the CDR3 is TGTGCCAGCAGTTCAGGGCCCCGCTACGAGCAGTACTTC. The rearrangement uses TRBV6-6 and TRBJ2-7, with a possible D match to TRBD1 (5 bases). Germline CDR1 and CDR2: MNHNY and SVGAGI (reference sequence). V was shortened by 4 bases and J by 3 bases, with 10 bases between the two germline ends. This CDR3 region has 13 residues.

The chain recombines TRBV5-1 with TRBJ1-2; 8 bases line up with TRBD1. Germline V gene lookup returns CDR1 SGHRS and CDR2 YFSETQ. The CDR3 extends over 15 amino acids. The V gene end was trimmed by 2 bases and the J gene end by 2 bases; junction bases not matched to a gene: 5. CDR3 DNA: TGCGCCAGCAGCTTAACGGACAGGGTGAACTATGGCTACACCTTC. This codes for CASSLTDRVNYGYTF.

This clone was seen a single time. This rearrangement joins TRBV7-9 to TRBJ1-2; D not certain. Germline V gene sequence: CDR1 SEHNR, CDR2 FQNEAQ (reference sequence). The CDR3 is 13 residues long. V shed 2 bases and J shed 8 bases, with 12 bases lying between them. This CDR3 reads CASSLSDTGGYTF. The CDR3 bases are TGTGCCAGCAGCTTATCGGATACCGGGGGCTACACCTTC.

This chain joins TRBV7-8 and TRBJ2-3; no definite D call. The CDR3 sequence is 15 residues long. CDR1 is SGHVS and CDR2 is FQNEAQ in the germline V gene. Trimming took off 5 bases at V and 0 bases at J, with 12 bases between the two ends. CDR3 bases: TGTGCCAGCAGCCTAAGCTTGAGGAGCACAGATACGCAGTATTTT. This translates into CASSLSLRSTDTQYF.

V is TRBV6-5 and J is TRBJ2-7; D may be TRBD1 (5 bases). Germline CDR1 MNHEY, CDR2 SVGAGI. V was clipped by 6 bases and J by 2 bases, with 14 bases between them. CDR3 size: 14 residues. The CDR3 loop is CASSLRVTTYEQYF. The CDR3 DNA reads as TGTGCCAGCAGCCTCAGGGTTACAACCTACGAGCAGTACTTC.